This T cell receptor (beta chain) is drawn from a study of beta chain features in type 1 diabetes. Whole-study context: Age, gender and cell yields were alike across patients and healthy donors. Sorted cells from all samples, numbering some 99,000,000, were examined.

Per the germline V gene, CDR1 is SGHVS and CDR2 is FNYEAQ. Germline trimming cut 6 bases from V and 5 bases from J; bases unmatched to any gene: 2. There are 13 residues in the CDR3. Study findings and constraints: Shorter TCRB CDR3s, moderately but significantly so, were found in Type 1 diabetes patients in all four CD4+ subsets. An over-representation of cells with high TCR expression could result from cDNA sequencing.

Notes on this clone: What it binds is unknown.

Expressed TCRB transcripts were sequenced because the isolated RNA had all been reverse transcribed beforehand. The assay was immunoSEQ multiplex PCR, and TCRdb's table has in-frame clones only and misses some. The repertoire includes some 500,000 clones, about an eighth of them detected once, and roughly 0.046% sits in the top ten. The receptor's source is a woman aged 18 to 35 in good health. The specimen sequenced was naive CD4+ T cells from blood. The chain carries TRBV7-6 and TRBJ2-1, with TRBD1 identical over 9 bases. The CDR3 reads CASSRDRDNEQFF. CDR3 DNA: TGTGCCAGCAGTAGGGACAGGGACAATGAGCAGTTCTTC.